A single sample is the source of the 28 T cell receptor beta chains below, sequenced in a study of cytomegalovirus exposure and HLA in healthy donors (dated by TCRdb to about 2017). The method behind the library was the immunoSEQ multiplex PCR assay. For the multiplex PCR, a mixture combining 60 forward primers for TCR Vbeta segments and 13 reverse primers for TCR Jbeta segments was used. TCRdb retrieved this table from immuneACCESS and kept in-frame rearrangements only. Not all clones are present; in checked studies, unresolved V genes account for under half, and no reason is known for the remainder. The table for this sample shows about 130,000 clones. Of the sample, under 3.5% is held by the ten largest clones. The sequenced sample consisted of PBMCs. The receptors here all came from a man aged 25 to 40 in good health and CMV-seronegative.

The rearrangement uses TRBV7-9 and TRBJ2-1, with 9 bases fitting TRBD1. V lost 2 bases to trimming and J lost 5 bases; unmatched junction nucleotides: 4. The CDR3 loop spans 15 amino acids. Germline V gene data show CDR1 as SEHNR and CDR2 as FQNEAQ (reference sequence). CDR3 bases: TGTGCCAGCAGCTTACGTACAGGGGGCCACAATGAGCAGTTCTTC. This codes for CASSLRTGGHNEQFF.

The chain recombines TRBV28 with TRBJ2-3, with D unclear. The CDR3 totals 14 residues. Germline CDR1 and CDR2: MDHEN and SYDVKM. The V and J ends lost 3 bases and 6 bases respectively, with 13 bases between them. CDR3 protein: CASSFGTLGDTQYF. The CDR3 nucleotides read TGTGCCAGCAGTTTTGGCACCCTAGGCGATACGCAGTATTTT. Full variable domain (missing parts from reference TRBV28 and TRBJ2-3): DVKVTQSSRYLVKRTGEKVFLECVQDMDHENMFWYRQDPGLGLRLIYFSYDVKMKEKGDIPEGYSVSREKKERFSLILESASTNQTSMYLCASSFGTLGDTQYFGPGTRLTVL.

The chain combines TRBV19 with TRBJ1-5; D not certain. Germline assignment: CDR1 LNHDA and CDR2 SQIVND (reference sequence). Trimming pared 2 bases from V and 4 bases from J, leaving 12 bases between. The CDR3 covers 15 residues. The CDR3 reads CASSIWPGENQPQHF. DNA of the CDR3: TGTGCCAGTAGTATATGGCCTGGAGAGAATCAGCCCCAGCATTTT. The complete variable domain, with remaining parts taken from reference TRBV19 and TRBJ1-5, reads DGGITQSPKYLFRKEGQNVTLSCEQNLNHDAMYWYRQDPGQGLRLIYYSQIVNDFQKGDIAEGYSVSREKKESFPLTVTSAQKNPTAFYLCASSIWPGENQPQHFGDGTRLSIL.

The chain links TRBV5-6 to TRBJ1-6, with a weak D call TRBD1 (5 bases). Trimming pared 0 bases from V and 9 bases from J, leaving 13 bases between. From germline, CDR1 is SGHDT and CDR2 YYEEEE. The CDR3 extends over 15 amino acids. CDR3 amino acids: CASSLAAGTGSPLHF. The CDR3 nucleotides read TGTGCCAGCAGCTTGGCCGCGGGGACCGGTTCACCCCTCCACTTT.

The rearrangement joins TRBV6-1 to TRBJ1-5; no definite D call. Germline-derived CDR1 and CDR2 are MNHNS and SASEGT. This CDR3 comprises 14 residues. With 0 bases removed from V and 2 bases from J, the gap between germline ends came to 5 bases. The CDR3 DNA follows: TGTGCCAGCAGTGAAGCGGCAGGCAATCAGCCCCAGCATTTT. Translation gives CASSEAAGNQPQHF.

The gene calls are TRBV29-1 and TRBJ1-2; no clear D. Germline CDR1 and CDR2: SQVTM and ANQGSEA. This CDR3 spans 13 amino acids. The ends were cut back, 5 bases at V and 7 bases at J, with 17 bases in the middle. The chain's CDR3 is CSVPAPGRSGYTF. CDR3 coding DNA: TGCAGCGTTCCTGCACCGGGGAGGTCTGGCTACACCTTC.

CDR3 protein: CASSQEGGSGANVLTF. The CDR3 nucleotides are TGTGCCAGCAGCCAAGAGGGGGGGTCTGGGGCCAACGTCCTGACTTTC. V usage is TRBV4-2 and J usage is TRBJ2-6; 7 bases match TRBD2. This CDR3 is built from 16 residues. The V gene end was trimmed by 0 bases and the J gene end by 1 base; junction bases not matched to a gene: 0. Germline-derived CDR1 and CDR2 are LGHNA and YNFKEQ.

The V gene is TRBV10-3, the J gene TRBJ1-5, with a possible D match to TRBD1 (5 bases). The ends were cut back, 2 bases at V and 7 bases at J, with 12 bases in the middle. The germline V gene has CDR1 ENHRY and CDR2 SYGVKD. The CDR3 covers 14 residues. In nucleotides, the CDR3 is TGTGCCATCAGTGAGGGTGGGGGGGGACAGCCCCAGCATTTT. This translates into CAISEGGGGQPQHF.

The genes are TRBV19 and TRBJ2-5; TRBD2 is a possible D gene (6 bases). V lost 6 bases and J 2 bases, leaving 10 bases between the germline ends. CDR3 size: 13 residues. Germline CDR1 is LNHDA and CDR2 is SQIVND (reference sequence). The CDR3 loop reads CASRDGLQETQYF. The CDR3 DNA reads as TGTGCCAGTAGAGATGGACTACAAGAGACCCAGTACTTC.

This rearrangement joins TRBV4-2 to TRBJ1-2; D is perhaps TRBD1 (6 bases). Germline assignment: CDR1 LGHNA and CDR2 YNFKEQ. This CDR3 has 13 residues. V shed 3 bases and J shed 5 bases, with 10 bases lying between them. CDR3: CASSQGQLYGYTF. The CDR3 DNA follows: TGTGCCAGCAGCCAGGGACAACTTTATGGCTACACCTTC.

This chain links TRBV9 with TRBJ2-1; 9 bases are shared with TRBD2. CDR1 SGDLS and CDR2 YYNGEE come from the germline V gene. The CDR3 has 13 residues. The V and J ends lost 3 bases and 5 bases, in that order; junction bases with no gene match: 0. CDR3 sequence reads: CASSGLADNEQFF. The DNA of the CDR3 is TGTGCCAGCAGCGGACTAGCGGACAATGAGCAGTTCTTC.

The chain employs TRBV28 and TRBJ1-5; D is uncertain. The CDR3 is 19 residues long. The germline V and J ends were trimmed by 3 bases and 3 bases, with 24 bases remaining between them. The V gene's germline CDR1 is MDHEN and CDR2 SYDVKM. The CDR3 coding sequence is TGTGCCAGCAGTTTCCCCCGGTCAGCGCCGCCAGTAGCCAATCAGCCCCAGCATTTT. Its translation is CASSFPRSAPPVANQPQHF.

The gene calls are TRBV5-1 and TRBJ1-3, with TRBD1 matching 8 bases. Trimming removed 4 bases from V and 0 bases from J; junction bases left unmatched: 9. The CDR3 sequence is 17 residues long. Germline loops: CDR1 SGHRS, CDR2 YFSETQ. For the CDR3, the DNA is TGCGCCAGCAGCGCCAGCGGACAGGGTGACTCTGGAAACACCATATATTTT. Translated, it gives CASSASGQGDSGNTIYF.

V gene TRBV28 combines with J gene TRBJ1-4, with D possibly TRBD1 on 6 matching bases. The CDR3 spans 12 residues. The germline gives CDR1 MDHEN, CDR2 SYDVKM. Trimming cost V 8 bases and J 4 bases, with 8 bases left between them. This CDR3 reads CASAQGNEKLFF. The CDR3 nucleotides are TGTGCCAGCGCACAGGGTAATGAAAAACTGTTTTTT.

The V and J genes are TRBV29-1 and TRBJ1-2, with 7 positions matching TRBD1. This CDR3 region has 15 residues. After removal of 1 base from V and 3 bases from J, the junction contained 8 bases not matched to a gene. Germline V gives CDR1 SQVTM, CDR2 ANQGSEA. The CDR3 DNA reads as TGCAGCGTTGAAGTGGGACAGATGTATGACTATGGCTACACCTTC. Amino acids: CSVEVGQMYDYGYTF.

The chain uses TRBV27 and TRBJ2-1; tentatively, D is TRBD1 (5 bases). Trimming took off 5 bases at V and 5 bases at J, with 22 bases between the two ends. Looked up from germline, CDR1 is MNHEY and CDR2 is SMNVEV (reference sequence). This CDR3 contains 17 residues. In DNA, the CDR3 is TGTGCCAGCAGTCTGTCACTCGGGCAGGGCCTAGACAATGAGCAGTTCTTC. This translates into CASSLSLGQGLDNEQFF.

The chain couples TRBV9 to TRBJ1-6, with 11 bases matching TRBD1. With V trimmed by 0 bases and J by 9 bases, 2 bases remained unmatched. The CDR3 is 15 amino acids. Germline values: CDR1 SGDLS, CDR2 YYNGEE. CDR3 sequence reads: CASSVDGTGGSPLHF. As DNA, the CDR3 is TGTGCCAGCAGCGTAGACGGGACAGGGGGTTCACCCCTCCACTTT.

As regards this clone: Compared with germline, one end of the junction differs, possibly owing to a read error. The same CDR3 arises from other DNA sequences in this sample as well. The chain joins TRBV5-1 to TRBJ2-5, with no clear D. Germline CDR1 and CDR2: SGHRS and YFSETQ. CDR3 length: 15 residues. The CDR3 loop reads CASSFLPTPEETQYF. The CDR3 bases are TGTGCCAGCAGCTTCCTCCCCACGCCGGAAGAGACCCAGTACTTC.

The rearrangement uses TRBV9 and TRBJ2-2; D may be TRBD1 (5 bases). V lost 2 bases, J lost 6 bases, and 17 bases lay in between. This CDR3 contains 16 residues. Looked up from germline, CDR1 is SGDLS and CDR2 is YYNGEE. The CDR3: CASSVDDSFRAGELFF. Here the CDR3 DNA reads TGTGCCAGCAGCGTGGATGACAGCTTCAGGGCCGGGGAGCTGTTTTTT.

DNA for the CDR3: TGTGCCTTATTTCAGAGGGCGGGGAACACTGAAGCTTTCTTT. Amino acid sequence: CALFQRAGNTEAFF. The chain recombines TRBV30 with TRBJ1-1; D not resolved. V was clipped by 7 bases and J by 1 base, with 16 bases between them. The germline V gene encodes CDR1 GTSNPN and CDR2 SVGIG (reference sequence). CDR3 length: 14 amino acids.

V usage is TRBV7-2 and J usage is TRBJ2-7, with D perhaps matching TRBD1 (6 bases). V lost 5 bases, J lost 3 bases, and 11 bases lay in between. The CDR3 length is 13 residues. Germline values: CDR1 SGHTA, CDR2 FQGNSA. The CDR3 DNA is TGTGCCAGCAGCCAAGGACAGAACTACGAGCAGTACTTC. Protein: CASSQGQNYEQYF.

The chain is built from TRBV5-8 and TRBJ2-3; D gene uncertain. Germline V gene data show CDR1 as SGHTS and CDR2 as YDEGEE. Between the trimmed V and J ends, which lost 3 bases and 9 bases, there was a span of 14 bases. The CDR3 is 13 residues long. Here the CDR3 DNA reads TGTGCCAGCAGCTCCGCCCCGCCCGGGACGCAGTATTTT. Encoded protein: CASSSAPPGTQYF.

The rearrangement uses TRBV18 and TRBJ2-3; 12 bases line up with TRBD2. Germline assignment: CDR1 KGHSH and CDR2 LQKENI. CDR3 size: 17 residues. V shed 4 bases, J shed 4 bases, and the junction held 9 bases outside the gene matches. CDR3: CASSLTSSGRAADTQYF. In nucleotides, the CDR3 is TGTGCCAGCTCACTTACCTCTAGCGGGAGGGCCGCAGATACGCAGTATTTT.

J is TRBJ2-3 and V is TRBV5-1; 11 bases are shared with TRBD2. This CDR3 has 16 amino acids. The junction had 2 bases not matched to a gene; V was cut back by 2 bases and J by 0 bases. Germline loops: CDR1 SGHRS, CDR2 YFSETQ. Here the CDR3 DNA reads TGCGCCAGCAGCTTAAGACTAGCGGGAAGCACAGATACGCAGTATTTT. Residues: CASSLRLAGSTDTQYF. The whole variable domain, filled in from reference TRBV5-1 and TRBJ2-3, reads KAGVTQTPRYLIKTRGQQVTLSCSPISGHRSVSWYQQTPGQGLQFLFEYFSETQRNKGNFPGRFSGRQFSNSRSEMNVSTLELGDSALYLCASSLRLAGSTDTQYFGPGTRLTVL.

The chain couples TRBV14 to TRBJ2-3; possible D gene TRBD1, 5 bases. Looked up from germline, CDR1 is SGHDN and CDR2 is FVKESK. CDR3 length: 14 residues. Trimming pared 2 bases from V and 2 bases from J, leaving 8 bases between. In nucleotides, the CDR3 is TGTGCCAGCAGCCAAAGACAGTACACAGATACGCAGTATTTT. Translation gives CASSQRQYTDTQYF.

The chain links TRBV7-9 to TRBJ1-2, with TRBD1 matching 9 bases. Germline CDR1 and CDR2: SEHNR and FQNEAQ (reference sequence). The V segment lost 4 bases and the J segment 6 bases; nucleotides outside the gene matches: 3. The CDR3 is 13 amino acids. The CDR3 loop is CASSSDRGDGYTF. In DNA, the CDR3 is TGTGCCAGCAGCTCGGACAGGGGAGATGGCTACACCTTC. The full variable domain, its missing parts supplied by reference TRBV7-9 and TRBJ1-2, is DTGVSQNPRHKITKRGQNVTFRCDPISEHNRLYWYRQTLGQGPEFLTYFQNEAQLEKSRLLSDRFSAERPKGSFSTLEIQRTEQGDSAMYLCASSSDRGDGYTFGSGTRLTVV.

The J gene is TRBJ2-7, the V gene TRBV7-8; 15 nucleotides align to TRBD2. The CDR3 consists of 20 residues. CDR1 and CDR2 from the germline V gene are SGHVS and FQNEAQ. J lost 2 bases, V lost 3 bases, and 14 bases had no gene match. DNA of the CDR3: TGTGCCAGCAGCTTCTCCCTAACGGGACTAGCGGGAGGAAGCACCTACGAGCAGTACTTC. The encoded protein is CASSFSLTGLAGGSTYEQYF.

The CDR3, as DNA: TGTGCCATCAGTGGGGGACTAGCGGGAGTAGAGACCCAGTACTTC. Translating gives CAISGGLAGVETQYF. V and J are TRBV10-3 and TRBJ2-5, with TRBD2 identical over 14 bases. V lost 4 bases to trimming and J lost 4 bases; unmatched junction nucleotides: 2. The CDR3 sequence is 15 residues long. Germline lookup yields CDR1 ENHRY and CDR2 SYGVKD.